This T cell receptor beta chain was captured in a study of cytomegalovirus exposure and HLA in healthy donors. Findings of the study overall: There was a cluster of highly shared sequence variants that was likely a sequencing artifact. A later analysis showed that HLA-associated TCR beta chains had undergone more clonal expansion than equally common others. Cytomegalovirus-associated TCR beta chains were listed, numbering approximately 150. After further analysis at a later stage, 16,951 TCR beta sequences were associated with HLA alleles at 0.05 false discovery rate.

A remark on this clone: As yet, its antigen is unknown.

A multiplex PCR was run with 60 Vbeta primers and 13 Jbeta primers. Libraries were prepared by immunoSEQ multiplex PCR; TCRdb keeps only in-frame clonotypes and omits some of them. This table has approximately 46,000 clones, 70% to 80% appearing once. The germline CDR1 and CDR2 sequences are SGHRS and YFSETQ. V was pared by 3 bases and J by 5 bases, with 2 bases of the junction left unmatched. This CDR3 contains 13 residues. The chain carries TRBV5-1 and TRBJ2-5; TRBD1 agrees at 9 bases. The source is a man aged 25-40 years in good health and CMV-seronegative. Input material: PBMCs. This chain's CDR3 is CASSSDRGETQYF. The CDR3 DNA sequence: TGCGCCAGCAGCTCGGACAGGGGCGAGACCCAGTACTTC.